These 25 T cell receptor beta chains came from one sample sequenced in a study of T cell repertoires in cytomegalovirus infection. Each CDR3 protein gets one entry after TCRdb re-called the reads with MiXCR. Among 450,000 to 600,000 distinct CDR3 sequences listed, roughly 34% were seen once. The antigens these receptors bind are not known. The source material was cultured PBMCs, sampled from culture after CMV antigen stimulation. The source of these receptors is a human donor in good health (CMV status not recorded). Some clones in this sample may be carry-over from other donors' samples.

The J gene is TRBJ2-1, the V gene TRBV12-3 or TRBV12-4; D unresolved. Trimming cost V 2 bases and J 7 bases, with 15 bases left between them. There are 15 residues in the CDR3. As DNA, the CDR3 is TGTGCCAGCAGTTTAATAGGGCTAGGGATGAATGAGCAGTTCTTC. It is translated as CASSLIGLGMNEQFF.

The CDR3 sequence is CAISEFTGGYEQYF. DNA for the CDR3: TGTGCCATCAGTGAGTTCACGGGAGGGTACGAGCAGTACTTC. This rearrangement joins TRBV10-3 to TRBJ2-7, with 8 bases identical to TRBD2. V shed 1 base, J shed 4 bases, and the junction held 3 bases outside the gene matches. This CDR3 is 14 amino acids long. Per the germline V gene, CDR1 is ENHRY and CDR2 is SYGVKD.

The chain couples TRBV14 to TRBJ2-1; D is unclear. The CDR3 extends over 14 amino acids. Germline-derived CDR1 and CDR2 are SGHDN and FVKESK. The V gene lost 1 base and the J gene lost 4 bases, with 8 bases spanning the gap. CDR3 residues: CASSQVSLYNEQFF. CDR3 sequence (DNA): TGTGCCAGCAGCCAAGTTTCGTTGTACAATGAGCAGTTCTTC.

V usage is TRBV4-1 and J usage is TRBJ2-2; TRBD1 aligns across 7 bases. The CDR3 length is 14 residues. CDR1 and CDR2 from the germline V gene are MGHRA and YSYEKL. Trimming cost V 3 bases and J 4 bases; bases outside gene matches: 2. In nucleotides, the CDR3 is TGCGCCAGCAGCCAGCCAGGGGGCACCGGGGAGCTGTTTTTT. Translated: CASSQPGGTGELFF.

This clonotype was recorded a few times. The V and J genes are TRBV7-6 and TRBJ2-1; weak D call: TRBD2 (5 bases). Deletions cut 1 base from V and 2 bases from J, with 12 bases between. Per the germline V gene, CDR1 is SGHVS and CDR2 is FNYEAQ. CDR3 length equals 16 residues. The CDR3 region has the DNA TGTGCCAGCAGCTTAGACCACGCGGGCCCCTACAATGAGCAGTTCTTC. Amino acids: CASSLDHAGPYNEQFF.

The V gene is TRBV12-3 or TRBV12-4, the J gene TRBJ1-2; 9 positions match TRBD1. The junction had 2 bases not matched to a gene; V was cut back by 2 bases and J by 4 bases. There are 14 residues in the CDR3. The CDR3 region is CASSLPGQGYGYTF. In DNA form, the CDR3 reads TGTGCCAGCAGTTTACCGGGACAGGGCTATGGCTACACCTTC.

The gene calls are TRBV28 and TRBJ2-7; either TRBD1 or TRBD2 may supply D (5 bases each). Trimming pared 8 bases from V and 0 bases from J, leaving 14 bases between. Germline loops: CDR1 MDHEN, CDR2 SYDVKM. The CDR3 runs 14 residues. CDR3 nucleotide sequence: TGTGCCAGCCGTACGGGACGGCGCTCCTACGAGCAGTACTTC. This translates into CASRTGRRSYEQYF.

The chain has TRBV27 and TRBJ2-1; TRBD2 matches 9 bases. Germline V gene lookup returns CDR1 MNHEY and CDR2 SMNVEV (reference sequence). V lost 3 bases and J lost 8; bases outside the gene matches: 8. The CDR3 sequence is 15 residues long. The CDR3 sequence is CASSFGGRAGDEQFF. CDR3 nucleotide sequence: TGTGCCAGCAGTTTCGGCGGGAGGGCCGGGGATGAGCAGTTCTTC.

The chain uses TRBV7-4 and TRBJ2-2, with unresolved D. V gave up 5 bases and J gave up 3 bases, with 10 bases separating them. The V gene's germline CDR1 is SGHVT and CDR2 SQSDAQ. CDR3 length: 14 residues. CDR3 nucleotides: TGTGCCAGCAGCCCTACCCTCGACACCGGGGAGCTGTTTTTT. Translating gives CASSPTLDTGELFF.

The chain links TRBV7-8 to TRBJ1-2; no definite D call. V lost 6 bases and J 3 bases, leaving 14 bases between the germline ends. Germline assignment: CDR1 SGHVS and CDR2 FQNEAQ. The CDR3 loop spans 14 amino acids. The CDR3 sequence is CASSYYTRDYGYTF. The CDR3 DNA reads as TGTGCCAGCAGTTACTACACCCGGGACTATGGCTACACCTTC.

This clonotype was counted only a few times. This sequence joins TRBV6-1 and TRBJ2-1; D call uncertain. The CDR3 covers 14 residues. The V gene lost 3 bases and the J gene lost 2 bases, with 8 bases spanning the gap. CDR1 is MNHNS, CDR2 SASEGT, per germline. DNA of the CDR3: TGTGCCAGCAGTGACGGCCAACCCTACAATGAGCAGTTCTTC. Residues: CASSDGQPYNEQFF.

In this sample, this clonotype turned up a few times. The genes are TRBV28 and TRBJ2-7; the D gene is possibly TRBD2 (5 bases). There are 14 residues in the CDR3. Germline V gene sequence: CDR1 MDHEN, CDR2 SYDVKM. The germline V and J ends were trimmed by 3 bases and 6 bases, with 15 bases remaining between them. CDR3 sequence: CASSLRSSSFEQYF. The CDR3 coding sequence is TGTGCCAGCAGTTTGCGTTCTAGCTCGTTCGAGCAGTACTTC.

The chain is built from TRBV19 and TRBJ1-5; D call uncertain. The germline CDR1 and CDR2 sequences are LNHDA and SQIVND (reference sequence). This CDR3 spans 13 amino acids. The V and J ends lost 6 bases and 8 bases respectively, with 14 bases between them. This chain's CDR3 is CASRRTVLKPQHF. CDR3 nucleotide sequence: TGTGCCAGTAGGAGGACGGTCCTAAAGCCCCAGCATTTT.

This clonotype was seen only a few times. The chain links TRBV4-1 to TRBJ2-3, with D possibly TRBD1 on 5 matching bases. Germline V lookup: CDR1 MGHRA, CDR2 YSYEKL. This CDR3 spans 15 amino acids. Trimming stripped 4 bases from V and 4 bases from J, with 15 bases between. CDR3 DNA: TGCGCCAGCAGCCTCATACAGGTCTTGGCAGATACGCAGTATTTT. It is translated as CASSLIQVLADTQYF.

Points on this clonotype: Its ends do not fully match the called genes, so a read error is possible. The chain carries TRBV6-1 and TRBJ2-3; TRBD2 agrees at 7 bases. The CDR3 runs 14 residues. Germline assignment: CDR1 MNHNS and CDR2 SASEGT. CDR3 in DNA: TGTGCCAGCAGTGAAGCGGAACGGCGGACTAGATTGGATTTT. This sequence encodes CASSEAERRTRLDF.

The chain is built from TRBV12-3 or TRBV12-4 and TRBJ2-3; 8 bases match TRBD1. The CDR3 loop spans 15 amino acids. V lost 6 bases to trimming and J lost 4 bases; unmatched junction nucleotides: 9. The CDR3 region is CASSLGQGGADTQYF. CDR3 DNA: TGTGCCAGCAGCCTCGGACAGGGAGGTGCAGATACGCAGTATTTT.

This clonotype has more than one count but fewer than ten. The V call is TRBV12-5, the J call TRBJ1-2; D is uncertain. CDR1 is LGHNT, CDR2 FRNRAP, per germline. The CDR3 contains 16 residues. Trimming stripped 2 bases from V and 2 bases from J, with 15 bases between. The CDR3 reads CASGLISGRLNYGYTF. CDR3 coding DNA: TGTGCTAGTGGTTTGATAAGCGGCCGGCTAAACTATGGCTACACCTTC.

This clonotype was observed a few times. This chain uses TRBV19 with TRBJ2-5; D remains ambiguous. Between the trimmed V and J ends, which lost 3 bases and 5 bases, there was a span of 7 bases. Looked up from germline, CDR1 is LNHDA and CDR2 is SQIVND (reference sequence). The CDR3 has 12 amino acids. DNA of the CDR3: TGTGCCAGTAGTATTTTCGGGGAGACCCAGTACTTC. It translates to CASSIFGETQYF.

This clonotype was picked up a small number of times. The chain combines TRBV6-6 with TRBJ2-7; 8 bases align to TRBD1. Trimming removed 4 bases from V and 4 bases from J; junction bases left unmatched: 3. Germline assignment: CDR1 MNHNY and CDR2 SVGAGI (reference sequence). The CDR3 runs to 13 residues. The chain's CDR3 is CASSFQGAYEQYV. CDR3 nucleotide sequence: TGTGCCAGCAGTTTTCAGGGGGCTTACGAGCAGTACGTC.

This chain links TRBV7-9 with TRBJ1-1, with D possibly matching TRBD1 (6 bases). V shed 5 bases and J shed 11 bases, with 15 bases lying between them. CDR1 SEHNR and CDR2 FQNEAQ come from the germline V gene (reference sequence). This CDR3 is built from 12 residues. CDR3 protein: CASSLPAGGAFF. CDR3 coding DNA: TGTGCCAGCAGCCTCCCGGCGGGGGGCGCTTTCTTT.

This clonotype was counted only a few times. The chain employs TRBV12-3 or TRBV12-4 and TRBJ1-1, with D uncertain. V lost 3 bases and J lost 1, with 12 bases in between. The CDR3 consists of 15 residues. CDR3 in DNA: TGTGCCAGCAGTTTTCGTCCTGGACGGAACACTGAAGCTTTCTTT. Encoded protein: CASSFRPGRNTEAFF.

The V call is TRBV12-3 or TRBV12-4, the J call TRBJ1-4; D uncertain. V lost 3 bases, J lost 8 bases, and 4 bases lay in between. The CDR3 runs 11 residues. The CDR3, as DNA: TGTGCCAGCAGTTTTCGCGAAAAACTGTTTTTT. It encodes CASSFREKLFF.

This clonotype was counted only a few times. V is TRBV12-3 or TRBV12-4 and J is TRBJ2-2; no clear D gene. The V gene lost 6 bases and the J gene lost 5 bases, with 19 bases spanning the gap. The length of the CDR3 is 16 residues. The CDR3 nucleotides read TGTGCCAGCAGCCAGCAGCGTCCGGAAGAGACCGGGGAGCTGTTTTTT. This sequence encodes CASSQQRPEETGELFF.

The CDR3 coding sequence is TGTGCCAGCGCCCCGGGACTGAGCACAGATACGCAGTATTTT. It encodes CASAPGLSTDTQYF. The chain recombines TRBV25-1 with TRBJ2-3; maybe TRBD2 (6 bases). The CDR3 has 14 amino acids. CDR1 and CDR2 (germline): MGHDK, SYGVNS. Between the trimmed V and J ends, which lost 8 bases and 0 bases, there was a span of 12 bases.

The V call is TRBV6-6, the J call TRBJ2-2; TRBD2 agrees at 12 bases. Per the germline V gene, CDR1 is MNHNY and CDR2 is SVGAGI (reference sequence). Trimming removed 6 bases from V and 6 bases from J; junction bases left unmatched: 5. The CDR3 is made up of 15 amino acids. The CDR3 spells CASRKRTSGAGELFF. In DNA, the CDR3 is TGTGCCAGCAGAAAGAGGACTAGCGGGGCCGGGGAGCTGTTTTTT.